This T cell receptor beta chain was captured by sequencing in a study of shared clonotypes between healthy human individuals. Method: immunoSEQ multiplex PCR; TCRdb's copy keeps in-frame clones and lacks some. The repertoire holds over a million clones, with about three quarters as singletons. Study-level findings and limits: Rarefaction analysis demonstrated incomplete sorted-subset sequencing notwithstanding large depth.

V lost 3 bases, J lost 2 bases, and 9 bases stayed unmatched. The germline gives CDR1 SGHRS, CDR2 YFSETQ. CDR3 size: 16 residues. Details on this clone: Its specificity is unknown.

The TCR comes from a man aged 18 to 35 in good health. Sequenced: memory CD4+ T cells sorted from blood. Indicated subset: CD45RA-negative fraction. V gene TRBV5-1 combines with J gene TRBJ2-7, with 9 nucleotides matching TRBD2. The CDR3 is CASSSGSSGTAYEQYF. The CDR3 bases are TGCGCCAGCAGCTCCGGATCTAGCGGGACCGCCTACGAGCAGTACTTC.